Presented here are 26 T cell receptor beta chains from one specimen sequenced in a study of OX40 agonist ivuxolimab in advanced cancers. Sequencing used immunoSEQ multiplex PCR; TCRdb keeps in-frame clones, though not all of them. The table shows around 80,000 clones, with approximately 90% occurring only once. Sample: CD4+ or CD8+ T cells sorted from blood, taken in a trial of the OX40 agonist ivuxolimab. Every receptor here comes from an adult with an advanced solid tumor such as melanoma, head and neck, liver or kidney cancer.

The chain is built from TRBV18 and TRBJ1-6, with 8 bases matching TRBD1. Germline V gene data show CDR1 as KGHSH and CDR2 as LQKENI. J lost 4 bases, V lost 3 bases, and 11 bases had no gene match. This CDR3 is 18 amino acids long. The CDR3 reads CASSPITGGVGYNSPLHF. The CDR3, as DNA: TGTGCCAGCTCACCCATTACAGGGGGTGTTGGGTATAATTCACCCCTCCACTTT.

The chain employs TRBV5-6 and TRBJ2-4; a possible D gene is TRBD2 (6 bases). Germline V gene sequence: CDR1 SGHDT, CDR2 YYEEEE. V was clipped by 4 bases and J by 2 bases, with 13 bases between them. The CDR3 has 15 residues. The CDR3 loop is CASSLNGGTKNIQYF. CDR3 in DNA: TGTGCCAGCAGCCTAAACGGGGGAACCAAAAACATTCAGTACTTC.

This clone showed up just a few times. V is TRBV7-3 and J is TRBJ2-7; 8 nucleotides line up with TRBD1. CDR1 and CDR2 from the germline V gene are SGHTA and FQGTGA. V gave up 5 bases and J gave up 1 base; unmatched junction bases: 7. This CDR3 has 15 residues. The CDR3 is CASSQQGAGSYEQYF. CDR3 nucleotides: TGTGCCAGCAGCCAGCAGGGGGCGGGTTCCTACGAGCAGTACTTC.

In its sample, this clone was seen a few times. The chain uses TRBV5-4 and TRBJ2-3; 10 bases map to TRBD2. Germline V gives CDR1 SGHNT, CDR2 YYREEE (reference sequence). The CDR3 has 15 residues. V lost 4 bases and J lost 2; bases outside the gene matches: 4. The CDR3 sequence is CASSASGGLTDTQYF. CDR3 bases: TGTGCCAGCAGCGCTAGCGGGGGCCTCACAGATACGCAGTATTTT. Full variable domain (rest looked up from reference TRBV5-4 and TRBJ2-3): ETGVTQSPTHLIKTRGQQVTLRCSSQSGHNTVSWYQQALGQGPQFIFQYYREEENGRGNFPPRFSGLQFPNYSSELNVNALELDDSALYLCASSASGGLTDTQYFGPGTRLTVL.

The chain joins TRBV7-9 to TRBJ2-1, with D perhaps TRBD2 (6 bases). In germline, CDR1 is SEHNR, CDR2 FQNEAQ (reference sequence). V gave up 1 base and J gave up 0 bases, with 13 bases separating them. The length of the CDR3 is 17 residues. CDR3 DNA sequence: TGTGCCAGCAGCTTAGGAGGAGCTAGCGTCTCCTACAATGAGCAGTTCTTC. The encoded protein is CASSLGGASVSYNEQFF.

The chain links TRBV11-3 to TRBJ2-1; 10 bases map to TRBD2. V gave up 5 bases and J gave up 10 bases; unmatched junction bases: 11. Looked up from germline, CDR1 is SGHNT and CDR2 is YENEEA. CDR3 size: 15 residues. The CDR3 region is CASSHSPSGSGEQFF. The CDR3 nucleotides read TGTGCCAGCAGCCATTCTCCTAGCGGGAGTGGGGAGCAGTTCTTC.

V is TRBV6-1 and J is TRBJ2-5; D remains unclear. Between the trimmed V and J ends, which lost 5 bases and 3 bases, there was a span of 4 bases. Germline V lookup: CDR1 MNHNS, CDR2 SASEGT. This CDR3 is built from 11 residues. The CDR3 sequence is CASSPKETQYF. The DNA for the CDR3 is TGTGCCAGCAGTCCAAAAGAGACCCAGTACTTC.

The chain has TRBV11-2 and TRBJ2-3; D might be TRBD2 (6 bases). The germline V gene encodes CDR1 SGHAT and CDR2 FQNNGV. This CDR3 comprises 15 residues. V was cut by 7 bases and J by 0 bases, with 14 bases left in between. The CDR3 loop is CASNPMGGSTDTQYF. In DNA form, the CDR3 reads TGTGCCAGCAACCCAATGGGGGGTAGCACAGATACGCAGTATTTT.

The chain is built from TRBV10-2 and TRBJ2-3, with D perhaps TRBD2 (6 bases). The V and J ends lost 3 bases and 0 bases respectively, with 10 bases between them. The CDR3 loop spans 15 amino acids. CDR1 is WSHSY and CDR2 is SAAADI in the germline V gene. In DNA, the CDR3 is TGCGCCAGCAGTGACGGGAGACCTAGCACAGATACGCAGTATTTT. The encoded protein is CASSDGRPSTDTQYF.

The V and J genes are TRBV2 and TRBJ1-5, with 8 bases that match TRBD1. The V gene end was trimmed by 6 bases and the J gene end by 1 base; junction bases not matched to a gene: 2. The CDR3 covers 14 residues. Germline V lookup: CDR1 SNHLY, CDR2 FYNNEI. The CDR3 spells CASSRQGSNQPQHF. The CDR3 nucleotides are TGTGCCAGCAGCCGACAGGGGAGCAATCAGCCCCAGCATTTT.

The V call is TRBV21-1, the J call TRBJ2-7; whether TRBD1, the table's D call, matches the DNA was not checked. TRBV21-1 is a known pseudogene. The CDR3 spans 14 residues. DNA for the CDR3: TGTGCCAGCAGCGGGCGTAACAGGGGGCACGAGCAGTACTTC. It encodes CASSGRNRGHEQYF.

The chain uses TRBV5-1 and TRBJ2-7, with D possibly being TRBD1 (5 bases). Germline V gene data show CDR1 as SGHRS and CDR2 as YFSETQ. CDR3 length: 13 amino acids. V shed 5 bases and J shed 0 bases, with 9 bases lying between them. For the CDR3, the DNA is TGCGCCAGCAGTTTCGACAGCTCCTACGAGCAGTACTTC. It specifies CASSFDSSYEQYF.

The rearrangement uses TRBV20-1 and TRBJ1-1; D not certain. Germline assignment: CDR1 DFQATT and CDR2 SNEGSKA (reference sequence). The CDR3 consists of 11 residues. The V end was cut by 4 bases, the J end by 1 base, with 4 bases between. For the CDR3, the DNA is TGCAGTGCTATACGGAACACTGAAGCTTTCTTT. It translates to CSAIRNTEAFF.

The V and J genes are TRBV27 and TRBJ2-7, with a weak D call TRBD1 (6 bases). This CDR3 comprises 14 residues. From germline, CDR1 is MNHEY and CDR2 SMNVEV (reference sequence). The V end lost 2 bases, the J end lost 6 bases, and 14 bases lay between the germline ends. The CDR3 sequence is CASSLTLQGSEQYF. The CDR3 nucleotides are TGTGCCAGCAGTTTAACGTTACAGGGAAGCGAGCAGTACTTC.

The CDR3 coding sequence is TGTGCCAGCAGTGCTAAAGTGGCGACTAATGAAAAACTGTTTTTT. Amino acid sequence: CASSAKVATNEKLFF. J is TRBJ1-4 and V is TRBV27; no reliable D call. CDR1 and CDR2 (germline): MNHEY, SMNVEV (reference sequence). Trimming stripped 5 bases from V and 2 bases from J, with 12 bases between. The CDR3 spans 15 residues.

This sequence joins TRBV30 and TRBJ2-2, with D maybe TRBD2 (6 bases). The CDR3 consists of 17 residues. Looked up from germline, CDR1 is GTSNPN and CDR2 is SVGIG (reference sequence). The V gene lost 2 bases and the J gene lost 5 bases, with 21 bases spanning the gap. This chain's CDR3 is CAWSPWSPGVRTGELFF. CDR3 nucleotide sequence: TGTGCCTGGAGTCCCTGGTCCCCGGGAGTCCGAACCGGGGAGCTGTTTTTT.

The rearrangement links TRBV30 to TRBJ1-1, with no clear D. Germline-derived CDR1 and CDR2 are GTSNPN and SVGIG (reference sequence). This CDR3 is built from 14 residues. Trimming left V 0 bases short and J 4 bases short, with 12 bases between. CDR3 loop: CAWSVLGVVTEAFF. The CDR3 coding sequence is TGTGCCTGGAGTGTACTGGGAGTGGTCACTGAAGCTTTCTTT. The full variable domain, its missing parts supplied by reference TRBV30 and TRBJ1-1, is SQTIHQWPATLVQPVGSPLSLECTVEGTSNPNLYWYRQAAGRGLQLLFYSVGIGQISSEVPQNLSASRPQDRQFILSSKKLLLSDSGFYLCAWSVLGVVTEAFFGQGTRLTVV.

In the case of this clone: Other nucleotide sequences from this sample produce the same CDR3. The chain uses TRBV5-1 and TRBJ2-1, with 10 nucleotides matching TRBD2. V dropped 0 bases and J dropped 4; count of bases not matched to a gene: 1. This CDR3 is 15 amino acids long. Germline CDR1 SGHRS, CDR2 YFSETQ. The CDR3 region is CASSLASGSYNEQFF. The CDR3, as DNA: TGCGCCAGCAGCTTGGCTAGCGGGAGTTACAATGAGCAGTTCTTC.

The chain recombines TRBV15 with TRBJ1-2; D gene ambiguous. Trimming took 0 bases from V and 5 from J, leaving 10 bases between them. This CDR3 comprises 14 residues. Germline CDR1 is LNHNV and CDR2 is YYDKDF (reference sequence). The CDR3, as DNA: TGTGCCACCAGCAGAGAGGGTCAGATTTATGGCTACACCTTC. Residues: CATSREGQIYGYTF.

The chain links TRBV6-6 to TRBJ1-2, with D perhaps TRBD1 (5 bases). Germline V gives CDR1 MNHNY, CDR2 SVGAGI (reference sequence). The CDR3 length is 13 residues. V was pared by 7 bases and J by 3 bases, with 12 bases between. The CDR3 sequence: CASTPAGDYGYTF. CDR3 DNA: TGTGCCAGCACCCCTGCGGGGGACTATGGCTACACCTTC.

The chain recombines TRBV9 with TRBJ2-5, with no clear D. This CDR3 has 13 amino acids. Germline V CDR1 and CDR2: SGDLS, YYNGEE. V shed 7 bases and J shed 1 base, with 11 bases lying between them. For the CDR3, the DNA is TGTGCCAGCGGCACCGGACCCCAAGAGACCCAGTACTTC. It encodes CASGTGPQETQYF.

The CDR3 DNA sequence: TGTGCCAGCAAGGAGTATGGCTACACCTTC. This codes for CASKEYGYTF. The V call is TRBV2, the J call TRBJ1-2, with D hard to call. V dropped 7 bases and J dropped 5 bases, with 5 bases sitting between them. The CDR3 is made up of 10 amino acids. Germline CDR1 reads SNHLY; CDR2 reads FYNNEI.

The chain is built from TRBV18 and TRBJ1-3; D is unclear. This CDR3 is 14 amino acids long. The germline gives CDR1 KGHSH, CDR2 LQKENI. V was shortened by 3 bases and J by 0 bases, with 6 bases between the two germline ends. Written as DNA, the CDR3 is TGTGCCAGCTCACCGGGAATCTCTGGAAACACCATATATTTT. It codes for CASSPGISGNTIYF.

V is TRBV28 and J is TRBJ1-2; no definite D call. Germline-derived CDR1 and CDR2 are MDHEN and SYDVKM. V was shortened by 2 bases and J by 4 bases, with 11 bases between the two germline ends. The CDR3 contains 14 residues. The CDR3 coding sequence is TGTGCCAGCAGTTTAGGCAGGACGCTCTATGGCTACACCTTC. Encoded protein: CASSLGRTLYGYTF.

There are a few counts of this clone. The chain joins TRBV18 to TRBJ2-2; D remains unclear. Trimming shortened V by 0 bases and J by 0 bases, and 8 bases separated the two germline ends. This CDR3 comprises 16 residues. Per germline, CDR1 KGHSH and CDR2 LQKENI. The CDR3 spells CASSPPPAANTGELFF. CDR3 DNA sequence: TGTGCCAGCTCACCACCGCCCGCAGCGAACACCGGGGAGCTGTTTTTT.

CDR3 in amino acids: CASSGTGVITEAFF. The CDR3 DNA reads TGTGCCAGCAGTGGGACAGGGGTAATCACTGAAGCTTTCTTT. This sequence joins TRBV6-5 and TRBJ1-1; 10 bases line up with TRBD1. Germline CDR1 and CDR2: MNHEY and SVGAGI. CDR3 length: 14 residues. V shed 5 bases and J 4 bases; nucleotides not matched to a gene: 4.